This T cell receptor (beta chain) was identified in a study of CXCR3-negative and CXCR3-positive naive CD8 T cells. Remarks on this clonotype: Its antigen is unknown.

Libraries of TRB cDNA were made by 5' RACE and carried UMIs. TCRdb re-called the 5' RACE reads; one entry per CDR3 protein, DNA not given. The sample's table shows tens of thousands of distinct CDR3 sequences. General study points: Against CXCR3-negative naive cells, CXCR3-positive naive cells showed more hydrophobic TRB CDR3s.

Germline lookup yields CDR1 SGHTA and CDR2 FQGTGA. The CDR3 loop spans 14 amino acids. This sequence joins TRBV7-3 and TRBJ2-1. The clonotype comes from a human donor in good health. Some clones in this sample may be carry-over from other donors' samples. Sequenced material: naive CXCR3- CD8+ T cells from blood. Subset reported: CD45RO-CCR7+CD27+CD95- naive CD8+ T cells lacking CXCR3 (TNR3-). CDR3 sequence reads: CASSRRPAWDEQFF.